This paragraph reports one T cell receptor (beta chain). The authors' processing: Amplified reference gene primers provided the basis for estimating nucleated cell counts. This table comes from immunoSEQ multiplex PCR, and its TCRdb copy is limited to in-frame clones, with some not included. Clone size and V and J calls were adopted from that table, with D and trimming inferred from the DNA. The data contain more than 200,000 clones, about 88% of them seen just once; the ten biggest clones take up approximately 1.6%. V lost 6 bases and J lost 1, with 9 bases in between. There are 13 residues in the CDR3. This specimen comes from a study of blood T cell repertoires in COVID-19. Turning to the study itself: PBMCs, B-cell-depleted T cells, or T cells were the source of the cDNA or gDNA that made up the material.

The J gene is TRBJ1-1, the V gene TRBV12-3 or TRBV12-4, with no clear D. Input material: peripheral blood. This clonotype was sampled from a man between 65 and 85 years old with acute or convalescent COVID-19. This chain's CDR3 is CASRGRQNTEAFF. CDR3 nucleotide sequence: TGTGCCAGCAGGGGGAGGCAGAACACTGAAGCTTTCTTT.